The 17 T cell receptor beta chains reported below all come from one sample, sequenced in a study of control samples from healthy donors and cancer patients. Only in-frame clones appear in the TCRdb table, and some are missing; sequencing was by immunoSEQ multiplex PCR. The repertoire holds around 130,000 clones, with roughly 91% as singletons. Sequenced input: PBMCs. These receptor sequences come from a man aged 50-60 years with head and neck cancer.

The table lists this clone with a count of one. The chain combines TRBV7-2 with TRBJ2-3, with TRBD2 matching over 9 bases. Looked up from germline, CDR1 is SGHTA and CDR2 is FQGNSA. V trimming: 3 bases; J trimming: 5 bases; junction bases outside the gene matches: 3. The CDR3 consists of 14 residues. For the CDR3, the DNA is TGTGCCAGCAGCTTCTTGCGGGGGGGAGATACGCAGTATTTT. Translation: CASSFLRGGDTQYF.

The chain carries TRBV7-9 and TRBJ1-5; D uncertain. Germline CDR1 reads SEHNR; CDR2 reads FQNEAQ (reference sequence). V was trimmed by 1 base and J by 7 bases, leaving 5 bases between them. There are 12 residues in the CDR3. DNA for the CDR3: TGTGCCAGCAGCTTAGACAGACAGCCCCAGCATTTT. Translated, it gives CASSLDRQPQHF.

The CDR3 nucleotides are TGTGCCAGCAGCCAAGGTGGAGTTAGCACAGATACGCAGTATTTT. Its protein is CASSQGGVSTDTQYF. The V call is TRBV14, the J call TRBJ2-3; D is unclear. Trimming left V 1 base short and J 0 bases short, with 8 bases between. Germline V CDR1 and CDR2: SGHDN, FVKESK. CDR3 size: 15 residues.

CDR3 protein: CASSQDRSAGGGTDTQYF. The CDR3 DNA reads as TGTGCCAGCAGCCAAGATAGGAGCGCAGGGGGCGGCACAGATACGCAGTATTTT. V is TRBV3-1 (or the pseudogene TRBV3-2) and J is TRBJ2-3; TRBD1 matches at 8 bases. V shed 0 bases, J shed 1 base, and the junction held 9 bases outside the gene matches. Per the germline V gene, CDR1 is LGHDT and CDR2 is YNNKEL (reference sequence). This CDR3 has 18 amino acids.

The rearrangement links TRBV19 to TRBJ1-2, with 8 nucleotides matching TRBD1. Germline lookup yields CDR1 LNHDA and CDR2 SQIVND (reference sequence). This CDR3 region has 15 residues. V was clipped by 5 bases and J by 6 bases; unmatched bases: 11. In DNA form, the CDR3 reads TGTGCCAGTAGTCTTAGACAGGGGCGCTATGATGGCTACACCTTC. Its translation: CASSLRQGRYDGYTF.

The chain joins TRBV7-2 to TRBJ1-3; TRBD1 might be the D (5 bases). V was cut by 5 bases and J by 0 bases, with 14 bases left in between. This CDR3 is built from 16 residues. Germline V lookup: CDR1 SGHTA, CDR2 FQGNSA. CDR3 residues: CASSPSPGSSGNTIYF. The CDR3 DNA reads as TGTGCCAGCAGCCCATCCCCAGGGAGCTCTGGAAACACCATATATTTT.

The CDR3 reads CASSPAGSPNIQYF. In DNA form, the CDR3 reads TGTGCCAGCTCACCAGCAGGATCCCCAAACATTCAGTACTTC. The chain employs TRBV18 and TRBJ2-4, with unresolved D. The V gene's germline CDR1 is KGHSH and CDR2 LQKENI. There are 14 residues in the CDR3. V shed 2 bases and J shed 6 bases, with 11 bases lying between them.

V usage is TRBV7-9 and J usage is TRBJ2-2, with 8 positions matching TRBD1. This CDR3 comprises 14 residues. CDR1 and CDR2 (germline): SEHNR, FQNEAQ (reference sequence). V lost 5 bases and J lost 7; bases outside the gene matches: 6. Here the CDR3 DNA reads TGTGCCAGCAGCCTGACAGGGGCTGGCGGGGAGCTGTTTTTT. Its protein is CASSLTGAGGELFF.

Only one count was recorded for this clone. The J gene is TRBJ2-1, the V gene TRBV18, with 8 positions matching TRBD2. V lost 5 bases to trimming and J lost 10 bases; unmatched junction nucleotides: 4. The CDR3 sequence is 12 residues long. From germline, CDR1 is KGHSH and CDR2 LQKENI. The CDR3 region has the DNA TGTGCCAGCTCAGTAGCGGGGTGGGAGCAGTTCTTC. Its protein product is CASSVAGWEQFF.

The CDR3 loop is CASSDSFGGGAHNEQFF. CDR3 DNA: TGTGCCAGCAGTGACTCCTTCGGCGGGGGGGCCCACAATGAGCAGTTCTTC. This rearrangement joins TRBV6-4 to TRBJ2-1; 9 bases are a match to TRBD2. The CDR3 is made up of 17 amino acids. The germline V gene encodes CDR1 MRHNA and CDR2 SNTAGT. Trimming removed 0 bases from V and 5 bases from J; junction bases left unmatched: 8.

The chain carries TRBV3-1 (or the pseudogene TRBV3-2) and TRBJ1-1; 7 bases map to TRBD1. The CDR3 sequence is 14 residues long. In germline, CDR1 is LGHDT, CDR2 YNNKEL (reference sequence). Trimming at V came to 1 base and at J to 11 bases, leaving 10 bases not matched to a gene. The CDR3 DNA is TGTGCCAGCAGCCAAGCATACAGGGGTTTCGGCGCTTTCTTT. Translating it yields CASSQAYRGFGAFF.

The chain is built from TRBV6-5 and TRBJ2-5; weak D call: TRBD1 (5 bases). This CDR3 contains 14 residues. The ends were cut back, 9 bases at V and 4 bases at J, with 18 bases in the middle. Germline loops: CDR1 MNHEY, CDR2 SVGAGI. The CDR3 sequence is CASRPGPQGETQYF. The CDR3 DNA reads as TGTGCCAGTCGGCCAGGGCCGCAGGGAGAGACCCAGTACTTC.

This sequence joins TRBV5-6 and TRBJ1-1, with 9 bases fitting TRBD1. V was pared by 4 bases and J by 0 bases, with 7 bases of the junction left unmatched. Germline V gene sequence: CDR1 SGHDT, CDR2 YYEEEE. The CDR3 loop spans 16 amino acids. CDR3 in DNA: TGTGCCAGCAGCGAGCTAAGGACAGGGGTGAACACTGAAGCTTTCTTT. Encoded protein: CASSELRTGVNTEAFF.

CDR3 in amino acids: CASTHTKGQRLYEQYF. CDR3 bases: TGTGCCAGCACCCATACAAAAGGACAGAGGCTGTACGAGCAGTACTTC. The chain combines TRBV2 with TRBJ2-7, with D perhaps matching TRBD1 (6 bases). The CDR3 extends over 16 amino acids. V was trimmed by 7 bases and J by 4 bases, leaving 23 bases between them. The germline gives CDR1 SNHLY, CDR2 FYNNEI.

Note on this clone: Different DNA sequences within this sample yield the same CDR3. The chain couples TRBV7-2 to TRBJ2-3; possible D gene TRBD1, 6 bases. The CDR3 loop spans 16 amino acids. Trimming pared 5 bases from V and 0 bases from J, leaving 15 bases between. The germline CDR1 and CDR2 sequences are SGHTA and FQGNSA. The CDR3 is CASSPWGRGSTDTQYF. The DNA for the CDR3 is TGTGCCAGCAGCCCGTGGGGCAGGGGCAGCACAGATACGCAGTATTTT.

The chain combines TRBV5-1 with TRBJ2-2, with D perhaps TRBD1 or TRBD2 (5 bases each). The CDR3 totals 14 residues. The ends were cut back, 0 bases at V and 9 bases at J, with 12 bases in the middle. Per the germline V gene, CDR1 is SGHRS and CDR2 is YFSETQ. CDR3 sequence: CASSLVAGSRELFF. The DNA for the CDR3 is TGCGCCAGCAGCTTGGTAGCAGGGAGTCGGGAGCTGTTTTTT.

The chain carries TRBV12-5 and TRBJ2-3, with D hard to call. Germline V CDR1 and CDR2: LGHNT, FRNRAP. The ends were cut back, 5 bases at V and 1 base at J, with 7 bases in the middle. The CDR3 has 13 residues. The CDR3 sequence: CASGLSRTDTQYF. The CDR3 DNA is TGTGCTAGTGGTCTCTCTCGCACAGATACGCAGTATTTT.